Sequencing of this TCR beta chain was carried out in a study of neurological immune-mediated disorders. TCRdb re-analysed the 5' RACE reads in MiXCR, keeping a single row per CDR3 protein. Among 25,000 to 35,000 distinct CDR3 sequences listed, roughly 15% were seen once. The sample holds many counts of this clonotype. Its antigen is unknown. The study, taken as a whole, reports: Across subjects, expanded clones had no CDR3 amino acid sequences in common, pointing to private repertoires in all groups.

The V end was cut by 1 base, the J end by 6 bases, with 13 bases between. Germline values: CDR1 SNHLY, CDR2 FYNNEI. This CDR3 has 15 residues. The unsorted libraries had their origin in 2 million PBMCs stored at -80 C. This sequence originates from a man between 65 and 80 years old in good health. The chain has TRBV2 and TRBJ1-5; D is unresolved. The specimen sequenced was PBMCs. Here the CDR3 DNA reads TGTGCCAGCAGTGAAGAGGAGCGGGCTGGTCAGCCCCAGCATTTT. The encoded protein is CASSEEERAGQPQHF. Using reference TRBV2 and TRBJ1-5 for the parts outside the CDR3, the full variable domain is EPEVTQTPSHQVTQMGQEVILRCVPISNHLYFYWYRQILGQKVEFLVSFYNNEISEKSEIFDDQFSVERPDGSNFTLKIRSTKLEDSAMYFCASSEEERAGQPQHFGDGTRLSIL.